This TCR beta chain is drawn from a study of neurological immune-mediated disorders. This clonotype came up many times. The antigen is unknown. This sample's time point: longitudinal time-point 2. The starting material, 2 million PBMCs stored at -80 C, gave rise to the unsorted libraries. Study results and limitations: Phylogenetic grouping assigned the repertoires of 18 of 34 multiple sclerosis patients to a single related-CDR3 cluster, representing a possible signature.

The V gene's germline CDR1 is SGHRS and CDR2 YFSETQ. The CDR3 contains 15 residues. V was cut by 4 bases and J by 0 bases, with 12 bases left in between. TCRdb fed the 5' RACE reads into MiXCR, producing one record per CDR3 protein. The sample has some 87,000 distinct CDR3 sequences, about 5% seen once. The receptor comes from a woman aged 60-70 years with multiple sclerosis. Sequenced material: PBMCs. This chain joins TRBV5-1 and TRBJ2-3; D is undetermined. The CDR3 DNA is TGCGCCAGCAGCCCCCACCAGCTAAGCACAGATACGCAGTATTTT. Translated, it gives CASSPHQLSTDTQYF.